Sequencing of this T cell receptor (beta chain) was carried out in a study of T cell responses to AZD1222 COVID-19 vaccine. Turning to the study itself: Second doses were pooled across both intervals (about 4 or about 12 weeks).

The table came from immunoSEQ multiplex PCR; TCRdb's copy has only in-frame clones and leaves some out. The repertoire holds some 110,000 clones, around 88% seen once, with over 8.5% in the top ten. The CDR3 is 15 residues long. Germline assignment: CDR1 LNHDA and CDR2 SQIVND (reference sequence). The V and J ends lost 1 base and 4 bases respectively, with 10 bases between them. J is TRBJ1-4 and V is TRBV19; D unresolved. This receptor was obtained from an adult in good health. The source was peripheral blood, collected on day 0 of AZD1222 vaccination. The CDR3, as DNA: TGTGCCAGTAGTATAGTGGCAGACCTTAATGAAAAACTGTTTTTT. Its protein product is CASSIVADLNEKLFF.